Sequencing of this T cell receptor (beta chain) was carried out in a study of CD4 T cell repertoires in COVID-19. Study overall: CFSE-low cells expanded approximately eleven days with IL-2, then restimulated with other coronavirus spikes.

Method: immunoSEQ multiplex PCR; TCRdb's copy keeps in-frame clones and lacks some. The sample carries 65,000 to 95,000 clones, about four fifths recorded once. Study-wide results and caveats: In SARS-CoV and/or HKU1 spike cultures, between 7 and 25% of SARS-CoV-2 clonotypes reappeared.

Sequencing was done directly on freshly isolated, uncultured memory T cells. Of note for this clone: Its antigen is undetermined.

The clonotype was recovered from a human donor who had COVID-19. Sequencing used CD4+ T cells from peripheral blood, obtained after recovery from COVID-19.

CDR3 bases: TGTGCCAGCAGCCTCGGGAAATCGTCGGGCTACAGGGGTGAGGAGCAGTACTTC. Protein: CASSLGKSSGYRGEEQYF. V usage is TRBV14 and J usage is TRBJ2-7; 7 nucleotides agree with TRBD1. Germline CDR1 reads SGHDN; CDR2 reads FVKESK. CDR3 length: 18 amino acids. V shed 4 bases and J 7 bases; nucleotides not matched to a gene: 22.